These T cell receptor beta chains were read from a single sample in a study of PD-1 and CTLA-4 blockade in melanoma. Libraries were prepared by immunoSEQ multiplex PCR; TCRdb keeps only in-frame clonotypes and omits some of them. The sample has around 32,000 clones, approximately 88% seen once. The sample here was CD8+ T cells from peripheral blood, taken before anti-PD-1 treatment. The receptors were gathered from a human donor with melanoma. Each CDR3 is given without its conserved first and last residue. The order of the fields is V gene, clone size, CDR3 protein. Size values are once, few and many counts, or a class for expanded clones, and some rows have none.

V: TRBV6-1; size: NA; CDR3: ACCDGWGGVGSYNSPLH
V: TRBV5-1; size: NA; CDR3: ASSLEIGFYGYT
V: TRBV19; size: NA; CDR3: ASSPRRVETQY
V: TRBV7-9; size: NA; CDR3: ASSLDSARGGEKLF
V: TRBV7-3; size: NA; CDR3: ASSPQAGTAIIEGYT
V: TRBV12-3/TRBV12-4; size: NA; CDR3: ASSPQGQPQH
V: TRBV7-3; size: few; CDR3: ASSLNGMETQY
V: TRBV7-9; size: NA; CDR3: ASSPTGSYEQY
V: TRBV3-1/TRBV3-2; size: NA; CDR3: ASSQLTKRGLGETQY
V: TRBV7-9; size: NA; CDR3: ASSPWRDAYEQY
V: TRBV4-1; size: NA; CDR3: ASSQVPFDEQY
V: TRBV4-2; size: NA; CDR3: ASSQDRGTGGTYEQY
V: TRBV29-1; size: NA; CDR3: SASSGDGSYEQY
V: TRBV11-3; size: NA; CDR3: ASSPLGSYEQY
V: TRBV30; size: NA; CDR3: AWSSGMPSEQF
V: TRBV13; size: NA; CDR3: ASSSGLAEGGYEQY
V: TRBV19; size: once; CDR3: ASSIDHLQPQH
V: TRBV5-1; size: NA; CDR3: ASSFPGRANTEAF
V: TRBV7-8; size: NA; CDR3: ASSPTGTSGAPYEQY
V: TRBV27; size: NA; CDR3: ASSPSLGYSNQPQH
V: TRBV30; size: once; CDR3: AWSPGWNTEAF
V: TRBV18; size: NA; CDR3: ASSTVNDEQF
V: TRBV6-5; size: once; CDR3: ASRVQGQYEQY
V: TRBV6-1; size: once; CDR3: ASSEVGRSALH
V: TRBV13; size: NA; CDR3: ASSLVSEAF
V: TRBV4-1; size: once; CDR3: ASSQATSMNTEAF
V: TRBV4-1; size: NA; CDR3: ASSLEAASYEQY
V: TRBV19; size: NA; CDR3: ASWDRGNTEAF
V: TRBV19; size: NA; CDR3: ASTKDSSYNSPLH
V: TRBV7-2; size: NA; CDR3: ASSLGGTRDYSNQPQH
V: TRBV9; size: NA; CDR3: ASTSGTNTGELF
V: TRBV12-3/TRBV12-4; size: NA; CDR3: ASSFEGPQH
V: TRBV14; size: NA; CDR3: ASSHLGNTEAF
V: TRBV19; size: NA; CDR3: ASSVQGNTEAF
V: TRBV27; size: NA; CDR3: ASSASGYTNEKLF
V: TRBV5-1; size: NA; CDR3: ASSLVGGSYEQY
V: TRBV5-1; size: NA; CDR3: ASRRAEEPNTEAF
V: TRBV5-5; size: NA; CDR3: ASSLVSERH
V: TRBV4-1; size: NA; CDR3: ASSQDTGEGYEQY
V: TRBV12-3/TRBV12-4; size: NA; CDR3: ASSLDRGWRQF
V: TRBV7-6; size: NA; CDR3: ASSLGQGALDEQY
V: TRBV13; size: NA; CDR3: ASSLRGQGFSYEQY
V: TRBV14; size: NA; CDR3: ASSPLGREQY
V: TRBV4-1; size: NA; CDR3: ASSHSPSSTDTQY
V: TRBV19; size: few; CDR3: ASSYGLQPQH
V: TRBV15; size: NA; CDR3: ATSTRTGQNIQY
V: TRBV24-1; size: NA; CDR3: ATAGTNNEQF
V: TRBV6-5; size: NA; CDR3: ASSPVSGQGYT
V: TRBV30; size: NA; CDR3: AWSPGLAGVSEQF
V: TRBV2; size: few; CDR3: ASSEAANYGYT
V: TRBV19; size: few; CDR3: ASTALYNQPQH
V: TRBV6-5; size: NA; CDR3: ASSTRGQPQH
V: TRBV24-1; size: NA; CDR3: ATSDPGTRVAQY
V: TRBV15; size: NA; CDR3: ATSRALDEQF
V: TRBV5-1; size: NA; CDR3: ASSLDRDAYEQY